Following are 11 T cell receptor beta chains from one sample sequenced in a study of blood T cell repertoires in COVID-19. Some clones are missing from TCRdb's copy, which holds only in-frame ones; the method was immunoSEQ multiplex PCR. The sample has 250,000 to 300,000 clones, around 84% seen once; the top ten hold around 4%. Sequences were obtained from peripheral blood. These receptor sequences come from a man aged 55-75 years with acute or convalescent COVID-19.

The V gene is TRBV5-1, the J gene TRBJ1-1; 8 bases match TRBD1. CDR1 SGHRS and CDR2 YFSETQ come from the germline V gene. The V gene end was trimmed by 4 bases and the J gene end by 3 bases; junction bases not matched to a gene: 8. CDR3 length: 15 amino acids. CDR3 DNA sequence: TGCGCCAGCAGCCTGGGACAGGTCGGGGACACTGAAGCTTTCTTT. Its translation: CASSLGQVGDTEAFF.

This sequence joins TRBV9 and TRBJ2-3, with D perhaps TRBD1 (7 bases). Germline V gene data show CDR1 as SGDLS and CDR2 as YYNGEE. The CDR3 consists of 18 residues. V was trimmed by 0 bases and J by 5 bases, leaving 22 bases between them. The CDR3 protein is CASSVATGAGRQGDTQYF. CDR3 coding DNA: TGTGCCAGCAGCGTAGCTACAGGGGCGGGGAGGCAAGGAGATACGCAGTATTTT.

The chain joins TRBV27 to TRBJ1-3; TRBD1 might be the D (5 bases). From germline, CDR1 is MNHEY and CDR2 SMNVEV (reference sequence). This CDR3 has 15 residues. Trimming shortened V by 6 bases and J by 0 bases, and 12 bases separated the two germline ends. The CDR3 spells CASRPGLFSGNTIYF. In DNA form, the CDR3 reads TGTGCCAGCAGACCGGGACTTTTCTCTGGAAACACCATATATTTT.

This clone appeared once. The V and J genes are TRBV5-1 and TRBJ2-2; weak D call: TRBD1 (6 bases). The germline V gene has CDR1 SGHRS and CDR2 YFSETQ. The CDR3 is 18 residues long. Trimming left V 7 bases short and J 4 bases short, with 26 bases between. CDR3 region: CASSEPDGNSGATGELFF. DNA of the CDR3: TGCGCCAGCTCCGAACCGGACGGTAACTCAGGGGCCACCGGGGAGCTGTTTTTT.

V gene TRBV3-1 (or the pseudogene TRBV3-2) combines with J gene TRBJ2-1; 9 nucleotides agree with TRBD2. Trimming cost V 6 bases and J 2 bases; bases outside gene matches: 5. CDR1 is LGHDT, CDR2 YNNKEL, per germline (reference sequence). The CDR3 has 15 amino acids. The CDR3 DNA reads as TGTGCCAGCAGGATGAGCGGGGGGCCCTACAATGAGCAGTTCTTC. It translates to CASRMSGGPYNEQFF.

The V gene is TRBV29-1, the J gene TRBJ2-6; 9 bases align to TRBD1. Germline lookup yields CDR1 SQVTM and CDR2 ANQGSEA. After removal of 8 bases from V and 4 bases from J, the junction contained 6 bases not matched to a gene. There are 14 residues in the CDR3. The CDR3 protein is CSPNRGRGANVLTF. As DNA, the CDR3 is TGCAGCCCTAACAGGGGGCGGGGGGCCAACGTCCTGACTTTC.

The chain recombines TRBV7-2 with TRBJ1-1, with 9 bases that match TRBD1. Germline CDR1 SGHTA, CDR2 FQGNSA. The V segment lost 0 bases and the J segment 10 bases; nucleotides outside the gene matches: 3. CDR3 length equals 13 residues. The CDR3 nucleotides are TGTGCCAGCAGCTTAGCCCGGACAGGGGCAGCTTTCTTT. This encodes CASSLARTGAAFF.

The chain uses TRBV10-3 and TRBJ2-2; 7 nucleotides match TRBD1. CDR1 is ENHRY and CDR2 is SYGVKD in the germline V gene. The trim removed 5 bases at V and 5 bases at J, leaving 8 bases unmatched. The CDR3 sequence is 15 residues long. CDR3 bases: TGTGCCATCAGTCGGGACAGAACAGTTACCGGGGAGCTGTTTTTT. It codes for CAISRDRTVTGELFF.

DNA of the CDR3: TGTGCCAGCAGCTTACAGGGGGGCCTTAATTCACCCCTCCACTTT. It yields the protein CASSLQGGLNSPLHF. The chain has TRBV7-9 and TRBJ1-6; TRBD1 aligns across 7 bases. V trimming: 2 bases; J trimming: 6 bases; junction bases outside the gene matches: 4. The CDR3 loop spans 15 amino acids. The germline CDR1 and CDR2 sequences are SEHNR and FQNEAQ (reference sequence).

In regard to this clone: The identical CDR3 is also encoded by other nucleotide sequences in the sample. The rearrangement uses TRBV11-2 and TRBJ2-1; D is undetermined. Germline V gene sequence: CDR1 SGHAT, CDR2 FQNNGV. Trimming stripped 5 bases from V and 8 bases from J, with 10 bases between. CDR3 length equals 12 residues. DNA of the CDR3: TGTGCCAGCAGCCCACTGGGCTATGAGCAGTTCTTC. It is translated as CASSPLGYEQFF. Full variable domain (remainder filled in from reference TRBV11-2 and TRBJ2-1): EAGVAQSPRYKIIEKRQSVAFWCNPISGHATLYWYQQILGQGPKLLIQFQNNGVVDDSQLPKDRFSAERLKGVDSTLKIQPAKLEDSAVYLCASSPLGYEQFFGPGTRLTVL.

This chain joins TRBV28 and TRBJ1-5, with D tentatively TRBD1 (6 bases). Germline CDR1 is MDHEN and CDR2 is SYDVKM. With 6 bases removed from V and 3 bases from J, the gap between germline ends came to 12 bases. The CDR3 extends over 14 amino acids. CDR3 DNA: TGTGCCAGCAGGTATACAGGGTTCAATCAGCCCCAGCATTTT. This gives the protein CASRYTGFNQPQHF. The whole variable domain, remainder taken from reference TRBV28 and TRBJ1-5, is DVKVTQSSRYLVKRTGEKVFLECVQDMDHENMFWYRQDPGLGLRLIYFSYDVKMKEKGDIPEGYSVSREKKERFSLILESASTNQTSMYLCASRYTGFNQPQHFGDGTRLSIL.